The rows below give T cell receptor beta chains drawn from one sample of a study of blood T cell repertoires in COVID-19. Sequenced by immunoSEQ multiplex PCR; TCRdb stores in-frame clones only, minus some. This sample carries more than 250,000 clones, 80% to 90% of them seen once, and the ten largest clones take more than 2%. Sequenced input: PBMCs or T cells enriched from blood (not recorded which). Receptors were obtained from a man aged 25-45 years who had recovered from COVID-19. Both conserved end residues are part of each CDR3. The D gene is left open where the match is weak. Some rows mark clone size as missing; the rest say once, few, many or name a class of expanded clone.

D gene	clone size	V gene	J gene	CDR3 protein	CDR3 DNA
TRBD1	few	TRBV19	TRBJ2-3	CASRDRGRADTQYF	TGTGCCAGTAGGGACAGGGGGCGCGCAGATACGCAGTATTTT
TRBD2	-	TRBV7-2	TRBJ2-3	CASSLKRGGTSTDTQYF	TGTGCCAGCAGCTTAAAGCGGGGGGGAACTAGCACAGATACGCAGTATTTT
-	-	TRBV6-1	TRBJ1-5	CASSEEEGMGNQPQHF	TGTGCCAGCAGTGAAGAGGAGGGCATGGGCAATCAGCCCCAGCATTTT
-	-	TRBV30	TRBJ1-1	CAWSLVRTEAFF	TGTGCCTGGAGTCTGGTGCGGACTGAAGCTTTCTTT
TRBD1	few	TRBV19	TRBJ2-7	CASSMDRSSYEQYF	TGTGCCAGTAGCATGGACAGGAGCTCCTACGAGCAGTACTTC
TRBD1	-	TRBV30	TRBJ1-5	CAWSAGQGRRPQHF	TGTGCCTGGAGTGCCGGACAGGGGAGGCGGCCCCAGCATTTT
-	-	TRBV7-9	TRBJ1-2	CASSLASGANYGYTF	TGTGCCAGCAGCTTAGCGTCAGGGGCCAACTATGGCTACACCTTC
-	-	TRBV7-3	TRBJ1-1	CASSLYQGTEAFF	TGTGCCAGCAGCTTATATCAGGGAACTGAAGCTTTCTTT
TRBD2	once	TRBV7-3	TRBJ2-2	CASSPRGENTGELFF	TGTGCCAGCAGCCCACGGGGGGAGAACACCGGGGAGCTGTTTTTT
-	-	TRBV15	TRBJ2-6	CATSTKSSGANVLTF	TGTGCCACCAGCACAAAGAGCTCTGGGGCCAACGTCCTGACTTTC
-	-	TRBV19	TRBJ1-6	CASTTDTGNSPLHF	TGTGCCAGTACCACGGACACTGGGAATTCACCCCTCCACTTT
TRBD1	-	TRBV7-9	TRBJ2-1	CASSITDSGGLIYNEQFF	TGTGCCAGCAGCATAACAGACTCAGGGGGTCTGATCTACAATGAGCAGTTCTTC
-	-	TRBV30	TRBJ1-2	CAWGTGGPYGYTF	TGTGCCTGGGGGACGGGGGGGCCCTATGGCTACACCTTC
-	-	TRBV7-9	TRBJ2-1	CASSLAGGTYNEQFF	TGTGCCAGCAGCTTAGCGGGGGGAACCTACAATGAGCAGTTCTTC
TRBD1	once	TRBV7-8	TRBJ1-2	CASSLGGQGLYGYTF	TGTGCCAGCAGCTTAGGGGGACAGGGGCTCTATGGCTACACCTTC
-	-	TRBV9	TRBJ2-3	CASSVAEGSTDTQYF	TGTGCCAGCAGCGTAGCTGAGGGTAGCACAGATACGCAGTATTTT
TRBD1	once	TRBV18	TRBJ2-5	CASSPGTGGIGTQYF	TGTGCCAGCTCCCCAGGGACAGGGGGCATCGGGACCCAGTACTTC
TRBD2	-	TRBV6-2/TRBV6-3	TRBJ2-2	CASSYGAGTNTGELFF	TGTGCCAGCAGTTACGGAGCGGGGACGAACACCGGGGAGCTGTTTTTT
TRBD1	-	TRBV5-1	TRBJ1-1	CASSGPTTGQGIRTEAFF	TGCGCCAGCAGCGGACCGACCACGGGACAGGGGATCCGAACTGAAGCTTTCTTT
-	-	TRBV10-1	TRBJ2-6	CASSDSGANVLTF	TGCGCCAGCAGTGATAGTGGGGCCAACGTCCTGACTTTC
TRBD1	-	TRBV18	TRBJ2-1	CASSPTGGALSLNEQFF	TGTGCCAGCTCACCGACAGGGGGCGCTTTATCCCTCAATGAGCAGTTCTTC
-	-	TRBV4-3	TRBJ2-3	CASSQDRVGGPDTQYF	TGCGCCAGCAGCCAAGATCGGGTCGGGGGGCCAGATACGCAGTATTTT
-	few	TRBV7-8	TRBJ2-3	CASSWRLLGDTQYF	TGTGCCAGCAGCTGGAGACTACTTGGAGATACGCAGTATTTT
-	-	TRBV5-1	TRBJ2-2	CASSSGTTGELFF	TGCGCCAGCAGCTCCGGGACAACGGGGGAGCTGTTTTTT
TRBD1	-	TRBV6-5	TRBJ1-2	CASSPGTGHGYTF	TGTGCCAGCAGCCCCGGGACAGGGCATGGCTACACCTTC
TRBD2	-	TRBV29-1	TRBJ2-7	CSVAAGEIYEQYF	TGCAGCGTTGCAGCGGGGGAAATCTACGAGCAGTACTTC
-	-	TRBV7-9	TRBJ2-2	CASSPRDWNTGELFF	TGTGCCAGCAGCCCCCGGGACTGGAACACCGGGGAGCTGTTTTTT
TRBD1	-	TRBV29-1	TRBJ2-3	CSVVRQGIADTQYF	TGCAGCGTTGTCCGACAGGGAATTGCAGATACGCAGTATTTT
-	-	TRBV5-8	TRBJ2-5	CASSLDLWAEQETQYF	TGTGCCAGCAGCTTGGATCTGTGGGCAGAACAAGAGACCCAGTACTTC
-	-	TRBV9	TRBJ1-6	CASSQQIDNSPLHF	TGTGCCAGCAGTCAACAGATAGATAATTCACCCCTCCACTTT
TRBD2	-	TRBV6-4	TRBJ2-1	CASKVDGGAGNEQFF	TGTGCCAGCAAGGTCGACGGGGGGGCTGGGAATGAGCAGTTCTTC
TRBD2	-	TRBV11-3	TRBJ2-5	CASSSGLAGGNQETQYF	TGTGCCAGCAGCTCAGGACTAGCGGGGGGGAACCAAGAGACCCAGTACTTC
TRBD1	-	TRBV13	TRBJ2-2	CASSPRDRGNTGELFF	TGTGCCAGCAGCCCCCGGGACAGGGGGAACACCGGGGAGCTGTTTTTT
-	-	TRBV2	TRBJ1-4	CASSEIVREKLFF	TGTGCCAGCAGTGAAATTGTCCGTGAAAAACTGTTTTTT
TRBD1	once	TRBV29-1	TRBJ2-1	CSVDVKGTGDNEQFF	TGCAGCGTTGATGTTAAAGGGACAGGGGACAATGAGCAGTTCTTC
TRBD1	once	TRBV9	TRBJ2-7	CASSVGPGGPTYEQYF	TGTGCCAGCAGCGTAGGTCCAGGGGGTCCAACGTACGAGCAGTACTTC
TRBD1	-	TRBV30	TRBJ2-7	CAWRKPGQGAEQYF	TGTGCCTGGAGGAAACCGGGACAGGGGGCCGAGCAGTACTTC
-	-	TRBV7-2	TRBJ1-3	CASRRGSTIYF	TGTGCCAGCAGACGAGGTAGCACCATATATTTT
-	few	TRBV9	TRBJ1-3	CASSINSGNTIYF	TGTGCCAGCAGCATTAACTCTGGAAACACCATATATTTT
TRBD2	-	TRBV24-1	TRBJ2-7	CASREGCRLDEQYF	TGTGCCTCAAGGGAGGGGTGCAGGCTCGACGAGCAGTACTTC
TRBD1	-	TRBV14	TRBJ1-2	CASSWTGLGYTF	TGTGCCAGCAGCTGGACAGGGCTCGGCTACACCTTC
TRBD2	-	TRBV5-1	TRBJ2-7	CASRTGTSGPYEQYF	TGCGCCAGCCGCACGGGGACTAGCGGGCCCTACGAGCAGTACTTC
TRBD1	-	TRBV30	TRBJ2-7	CAWNREGGYSYEQYF	TGTGCCTGGAATCGTGAAGGGGGCTACTCCTACGAGCAGTACTTC
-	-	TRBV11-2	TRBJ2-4	CASGPMSRLAKNIQYF	TGTGCCAGCGGTCCTATGAGTCGCTTGGCCAAAAACATTCAGTACTTC
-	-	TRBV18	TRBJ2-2	CASSPSRVNRDRYTGELFF	TGTGCCAGCTCACCCTCACGCGTAAACAGGGATCGGTACACCGGGGAGCTGTTTTTT
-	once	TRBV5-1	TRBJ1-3	CASSDTGTGNTIYF	TGCGCCAGCAGCGACACAGGGACTGGAAACACCATATATTTT
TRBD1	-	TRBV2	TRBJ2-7	CASSGQGRYEQYF	TGTGCCAGCAGTGGACAGGGCCGCTACGAGCAGTACTTC
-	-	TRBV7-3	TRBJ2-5	CASSPQGFRETQYF	TGTGCCAGCAGCCCCCAGGGGTTCAGAGAGACCCAGTACTTC
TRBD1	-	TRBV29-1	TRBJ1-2	CSVAAGGDYGYTF	TGCAGCGTTGCGGCAGGGGGCGACTATGGCTACACCTTC
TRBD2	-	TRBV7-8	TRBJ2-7	CASSLTSGESYEQYF	TGTGCCAGCAGCTTAACTAGCGGCGAGTCCTACGAGCAGTACTTC
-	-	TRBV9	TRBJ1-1	CASSPGAGEAFF	TGTGCCAGCAGCCCCGGGGCGGGGGAAGCTTTCTTT
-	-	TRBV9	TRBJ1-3	CASSVGGGAAGGNTIYF	TGTGCCAGCAGCGTCGGAGGGGGGGCTGCGGGAGGAAACACCATATATTTT
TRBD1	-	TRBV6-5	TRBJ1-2	CASRGDRRTYGYTF	TGTGCCAGCAGGGGGGACAGGCGGACTTATGGCTACACCTTC
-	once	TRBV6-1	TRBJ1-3	CASSEGPGAGNTIYF	TGTGCCAGCAGTGAAGGGCCGGGGGCTGGAAACACCATATATTTT
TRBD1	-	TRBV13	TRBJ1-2	CASSLARQGLYGYTF	TGTGCCAGCAGCTTAGCTCGACAGGGACTCTATGGCTACACCTTC
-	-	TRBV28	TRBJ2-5	CASSLPAREETQYF	TGTGCCAGCAGTTTACCAGCGAGGGAAGAGACCCAGTACTTC
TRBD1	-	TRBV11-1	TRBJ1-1	CASSSSIDRGRTEAFF	TGTGCCAGCAGCTCCTCCATAGACAGGGGTCGCACTGAAGCTTTCTTT
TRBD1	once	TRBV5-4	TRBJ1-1	CASSVDVTGGTTEAFF	TGTGCCAGCAGCGTAGACGTAACAGGGGGCACAACTGAAGCTTTCTTT